This T cell receptor beta chain originates from a study of shared clonotypes between healthy human individuals. Study-wide context: Used for every donor were three CD4 naive, three CD4 memory, two CD8 naive and one CD8 memory plate. Whole-study findings and limits: Estimated richness values were generally larger in naive subsets than in memory subsets.

CDR3 size: 13 residues. V was cut by 5 bases and J by 7 bases, with 15 bases left in between. In germline, CDR1 is SGHTA, CDR2 FQGNSA. Points on this clone: Antigen unknown.

Genomic DNA of every subset was divided equally among multiple immunoSEQ plates. TCRdb keeps only in-frame clones here, not all; method: immunoSEQ multiplex PCR. The sample has about 2.2 million clones, just under 95% seen once. Terminally differentiated effector memory CD45RA+ cells were excluded from the naive CD8 cells, which were CD45RO-negative and positively selected for CCR7. This TCR was sampled from a man in his late teens or twenties in good health. Some clones in this sample may be carry-over from other donors' samples. V and J are TRBV7-2 and TRBJ2-7, with a weak D call TRBD2 (6 bases). The sample taken for sequencing was naive CD8+ T cells from PBMCs. CDR3 DNA: TGTGCCAGCAGCCCCCGGCTAGCGAGAGAGCAGTACTTC. It translates to CASSPRLAREQYF.